Presented here are 11 T cell receptor beta chains from one specimen sequenced in a study of early T cells in non-severe SARS-CoV-2 infection. Via MiXCR, TCRdb re-called the 5' RACE reads, giving one row per CDR3 protein. This table holds some 57,000 distinct CDR3 sequences, 7.5% to 9.5% found once. The sequencing sample was made of whole blood. These TCRs come from an adult who was a healthcare worker with PCR-confirmed SARS-CoV-2 infection or an uninfected control (not recorded which).

V gene TRBV11-3 combines with J gene TRBJ2-1; 8 positions match TRBD2. Losses at the gene ends were 1 base for V and 7 bases for J; bases not matched to a gene: 6. The CDR3 has 15 residues. Germline V gives CDR1 SGHNT, CDR2 YENEEA. The CDR3 DNA is TGTGCCAGCAGCTTAGTAAGCGGGAGTACTAATGAGCAGTTCTTC. Its translation: CASSLVSGSTNEQFF.

This clonotype was picked up a small number of times. V usage is TRBV9 and J usage is TRBJ1-1, with D unresolved. CDR1 SGDLS and CDR2 YYNGEE come from the germline V gene. This CDR3 has 12 residues. V was clipped by 4 bases and J by 5 bases, with 9 bases between them. The chain's CDR3 is CASSQVGTEAFF. CDR3 DNA: TGTGCCAGCAGCCAGGTAGGGACTGAAGCTTTCTTT.

A word on this clonotype: A read error may be the cause here, since a much bigger clone is one base away. The chain joins TRBV4-2 to TRBJ2-2; weak D call: TRBD2 (6 bases). The CDR3 is 14 amino acids. CDR1 LGHNA and CDR2 YNFKEQ come from the germline V gene. The CDR3 DNA reads TGTGCCAGCAGGCGAGCGGGTGATCCCGGGGAGATGTTTTTT. It yields the protein CASRRAGDPGEMFF.

This clonotype has a handful of counts. The chain joins TRBV20-1 to TRBJ2-7; TRBD2 is a possible D gene (5 bases). CDR3 length: 14 amino acids. The V and J ends lost 3 bases and 2 bases respectively, with 14 bases between them. Germline loops: CDR1 DFQATT, CDR2 SNEGSKA (reference sequence). CDR3 in amino acids: CSASLRRLTYEQYF. The CDR3 DNA sequence: TGCAGTGCTAGTCTGCGGAGGTTAACCTACGAGCAGTACTTC.

The table lists this clonotype with a few counts. The chain links TRBV11-2 to TRBJ2-4, with 10 bases that match TRBD2. CDR1 and CDR2 (germline): SGHAT, FQNNGV. The CDR3 totals 17 residues. The J segment lost 8 bases and the V segment lost 3 bases, leaving 13 bases of the junction unmatched. The CDR3 region has the DNA TGTGCCAGCAGCTTCGGACAGGGAAGCGGGAGGGTAGACATTCAGTACTTC. It specifies CASSFGQGSGRVDIQYF.

This clonotype was picked up many times. V and J are TRBV5-1 and TRBJ2-1, with D perhaps given as TRBD1 or TRBD2 (6 bases each). CDR1 is SGHRS and CDR2 is YFSETQ in the germline V gene. The CDR3 extends over 18 amino acids. With 5 bases removed from V and 0 bases from J, the gap between germline ends came to 21 bases. In DNA, the CDR3 is TGCGCCAGCAGTTACCTAGGTGGGGGGCAATCCTCCTACAATGAGCAGTTCTTC. Translated: CASSYLGGGQSSYNEQFF.

The chain recombines TRBV19 with TRBJ2-7; no definite D call. Looked up from germline, CDR1 is LNHDA and CDR2 is SQIVND (reference sequence). The CDR3 is 19 amino acids. Trimming took off 3 bases at V and 4 bases at J, with 28 bases between the two ends. CDR3 DNA: TGTGCCAGTAGTATTAGCCCGGAAAACATGCCTCTCGGTAAATACGAGCAGTACTTC. It yields the protein CASSISPENMPLGKYEQYF.

V gene TRBV5-6 combines with J gene TRBJ1-1, with unresolved D. V lost 0 bases, J lost 5 bases, and 17 bases lay in between. The CDR3 consists of 16 residues. Germline V gene data show CDR1 as SGHDT and CDR2 as YYEEEE. CDR3 loop: CASSLELLSAKTEAFF. Here the CDR3 DNA reads TGTGCCAGCAGCTTGGAGTTGCTATCAGCGAAAACTGAAGCTTTCTTT.

This clonotype has a single count. The chain uses TRBV7-9 and TRBJ2-1; 9 nucleotides match TRBD2. Trimming removed 7 bases from V and 13 bases from J; junction bases left unmatched: 8. CDR1 is SEHNR and CDR2 is FQNEAQ in the germline V gene (reference sequence). The CDR3 contains 12 residues. CDR3 loop: CASNLAGTSQFF. The CDR3 bases are TGTGCCAGCAACCTAGCCGGGACTAGCCAGTTCTTC.

The J gene is TRBJ1-1, the V gene TRBV7-9, with TRBD1 matching over 7 bases. Germline V gives CDR1 SEHNR, CDR2 FQNEAQ (reference sequence). V trimming: 5 bases; J trimming: 1 base; junction bases outside the gene matches: 1. The CDR3 has 13 residues. The chain's CDR3 is CASSRTGNTEAFF. CDR3 nucleotides: TGTGCCAGCAGCAGGACAGGGAACACTGAAGCTTTCTTT.

The table lists this clonotype with a few counts. V is TRBV2 and J is TRBJ1-1; TRBD1 matches 7 bases. V was pared by 6 bases and J by 2 bases, with 3 bases of the junction left unmatched. Germline V lookup: CDR1 SNHLY, CDR2 FYNNEI. CDR3 length equals 13 residues. In nucleotides, the CDR3 is TGTGCCAGCAGGGGACAGACCAACACTGAAGCTTTCTTT. Translated, it gives CASRGQTNTEAFF.